This entry lists 26 T cell receptor beta chains sequenced from one sample in a study of OX40 agonist ivuxolimab in advanced cancers. TCRdb keeps only in-frame clones here, not all; method: immunoSEQ multiplex PCR. The sample records roughly 42,000 clones, approximately 86% being singletons. Sequenced material: CD4+ or CD8+ T cells sorted from blood, taken in a trial of the OX40 agonist ivuxolimab. These receptors originate from an adult with an advanced solid tumor such as melanoma, head and neck, liver or kidney cancer.

The chain joins TRBV6-5 to TRBJ1-2, with 7 positions matching TRBD1. Germline trimming cut 3 bases from V and 7 bases from J; bases unmatched to any gene: 8. The CDR3 extends over 14 amino acids. The germline gives CDR1 MNHEY, CDR2 SVGAGI. DNA for the CDR3: TGTGCCAGCAGTTATTCCAGACAGGGAGGTGGCTACACCTTC. Translation gives CASSYSRQGGGYTF.

The chain recombines TRBV7-9 with TRBJ2-1, with D maybe TRBD1 (5 bases). This CDR3 region has 11 residues. Germline V gene lookup returns CDR1 SEHNR and CDR2 FQNEAQ (reference sequence). With 3 bases removed from V and 10 bases from J, the gap between germline ends came to 7 bases. The CDR3 spells CASSLGREQFF. CDR3 coding DNA: TGTGCCAGCAGCTTGGGGCGAGAGCAGTTCTTC.

This clone is termed medium-sized. This rearrangement joins TRBV4-3 to TRBJ2-2, with TRBD2 matching 10 bases. V lost 4 bases to trimming and J lost 10 bases; unmatched junction nucleotides: 9. The CDR3 is 15 amino acids. Germline CDR1 and CDR2: LGHNA and YSLEER. The chain's CDR3 is CASSPLKRGGEELFF. In DNA form, the CDR3 reads TGCGCCAGCAGCCCCTTGAAGCGGGGGGGCGAGGAGCTGTTTTTT.

The rearrangement joins TRBV10-3 to TRBJ2-1, with TRBD2 identical over 7 bases. Germline CDR1 is ENHRY and CDR2 is SYGVKD. The CDR3 consists of 10 residues. The J segment lost 8 bases and the V segment lost 11 bases, leaving 3 bases of the junction unmatched. CDR3 sequence reads: CAAGGYEQFF. CDR3 coding DNA: TGTGCCGCCGGGGGGTATGAGCAGTTCTTC.

The chain joins TRBV16 to TRBJ2-7; 8 bases are shared with TRBD2. Unmatched junction bases numbered 4, after V lost 6 bases and J lost 3 bases. The germline V gene encodes CDR1 KGHSY and CDR2 FQNENV. The CDR3 has 13 amino acids. CDR3 residues: CASSPGGDYEQYF. In DNA, the CDR3 is TGTGCCAGCAGTCCCGGGGGGGACTACGAGCAGTACTTC.

Here the CDR3 reads CASSVGGVGSYNEQFF. As DNA, the CDR3 is TGTGCCAGCAGCGTAGGTGGGGTCGGGTCATACAATGAGCAGTTCTTC. The gene calls are TRBV9 and TRBJ2-1; D remains ambiguous. Germline loops: CDR1 SGDLS, CDR2 YYNGEE. The CDR3 loop spans 16 amino acids. V lost 0 bases and J lost 4, with 14 bases in between.

The CDR3 loop is CATGREVDEQYF. The CDR3 nucleotides are TGTGCCACCGGCAGGGAAGTCGACGAGCAGTACTTC. The chain employs TRBV7-8 and TRBJ2-7; a weak D match, TRBD1 (5 bases). This CDR3 is 12 amino acids long. V dropped 10 bases and J dropped 5 bases, with 15 bases sitting between them. The germline V gene has CDR1 SGHVS and CDR2 FQNEAQ.

The chain joins TRBV4-3 to TRBJ1-5; the D is unclear. Germline-derived CDR1 and CDR2 are LGHNA and YSLEER. The CDR3 is made up of 14 amino acids. V gave up 1 base and J gave up 4 bases, with 8 bases separating them. DNA for the CDR3: TGCGCCAGCAGCCAAGCCCAGTGGAATCAGCCCCAGCATTTT. Encoded protein: CASSQAQWNQPQHF.

DNA for the CDR3: TGTGCCAGCAGCCAAGATCCAGGGTACTATGGCTACACCTTC. Translated: CASSQDPGYYGYTF. This chain connects TRBV14 to TRBJ1-2; maybe TRBD1 (5 bases). The ends were cut back, 0 bases at V and 3 bases at J, with 8 bases in the middle. The CDR3 contains 14 residues. The germline V gene has CDR1 SGHDN and CDR2 FVKESK.

CDR3 nucleotides: TGTGCCAGCAGCTTAGGCAGGGGCAATCAGCCCCAGCATTTT. Protein product: CASSLGRGNQPQHF. V usage is TRBV7-6 and J usage is TRBJ1-5; D possibly corresponds to TRBD1 (5 bases). Germline CDR1 is SGHVS and CDR2 is FNYEAQ. Trimming removed 1 base from V and 2 bases from J, with 6 bases in between. CDR3 length: 14 residues.

This rearrangement joins TRBV7-8 to TRBJ1-1; TRBD1 is a possible D gene (6 bases). The CDR3 sequence is 11 residues long. Trimming removed 8 bases at V and 4 bases at J, with 8 bases between. Germline loops: CDR1 SGHVS, CDR2 FQNEAQ. The CDR3 spells CASGGTTEAFF. CDR3 DNA sequence: TGTGCCAGCGGGGGCACCACTGAAGCTTTCTTT.

This rearrangement joins TRBV27 to TRBJ2-7; 7 positions match TRBD1. The trim removed 4 bases at V and 7 bases at J, leaving 7 bases unmatched. In germline, CDR1 is MNHEY, CDR2 SMNVEV (reference sequence). This CDR3 is 13 amino acids long. Here the CDR3 reads CASSWKGGLEQYF. The CDR3 DNA reads TGTGCCAGCAGTTGGAAAGGGGGCCTGGAGCAGTACTTC.

The chain employs TRBV6-5 and TRBJ1-1; 8 bases are shared with TRBD1. The CDR3 is 15 residues long. The V gene end was trimmed by 2 bases and the J gene end by 4 bases; junction bases not matched to a gene: 6. The germline V gene encodes CDR1 MNHEY and CDR2 SVGAGI. Written as DNA, the CDR3 is TGTGCCAGCAGTTACGGGCAGGGGGCGGGCACTGAAGCTTTCTTT. Its translation: CASSYGQGAGTEAFF.

This rearrangement joins TRBV5-6 to TRBJ1-3; 11 bases line up with TRBD1. V shed 5 bases and J 7 bases; nucleotides not matched to a gene: 11. Germline V CDR1 and CDR2: SGHDT, YYEEEE. The CDR3 extends over 16 amino acids. The CDR3 region has the DNA TGTGCCAGCAGGCGGCGGGGACAGGGGGTGCGGAACACCATATATTTT. Protein: CASRRRGQGVRNTIYF.

This chain connects TRBV4-1 to TRBJ2-1; D may be TRBD1 (6 bases). V dropped 3 bases and J dropped 0 bases, with 12 bases sitting between them. The CDR3 runs to 16 residues. The germline gives CDR1 MGHRA, CDR2 YSYEKL. As DNA, the CDR3 is TGCGCCAGCAGCCATGCCGGGACACCCTCCTACAATGAGCAGTTCTTC. Translated: CASSHAGTPSYNEQFF.

The table lists this clone with a count of one. The CDR3 spells CASSGTVSYEQYF. The CDR3 DNA is TGTGCCAGTTCCGGGACGGTCTCCTACGAGCAGTACTTC. The rearrangement joins TRBV6-5 to TRBJ2-7; TRBD1 or TRBD2 may be the D gene (5 bases each). Germline-derived CDR1 and CDR2 are MNHEY and SVGAGI. The CDR3 has 13 amino acids. Trimming removed 9 bases from V and 0 bases from J, with 12 bases in between.

This chain joins TRBV7-9 and TRBJ1-3, with D unclear. The CDR3 is made up of 14 amino acids. The germline gives CDR1 SEHNR, CDR2 FQNEAQ (reference sequence). Trimming shortened V by 4 bases and J by 4 bases, and 11 bases separated the two germline ends. CDR3: CASSSQWKGNTIYF. CDR3 nucleotides: TGTGCCAGCAGCTCTCAGTGGAAAGGAAACACCATATATTTT.

This chain uses TRBV30 with TRBJ2-1; TRBD2 agrees at 13 bases. The germline V gene has CDR1 GTSNPN and CDR2 SVGIG (reference sequence). Unmatched junction bases numbered 5, after V lost 5 bases and J lost 7 bases. The CDR3 is made up of 14 amino acids. CDR3: CAWQGLAGVNEQFF. Here the CDR3 DNA reads TGTGCCTGGCAAGGACTAGCGGGAGTTAATGAGCAGTTCTTC.

This chain links TRBV28 with TRBJ1-6; the D is unclear. This CDR3 is 15 amino acids long. Germline CDR1 reads MDHEN; CDR2 reads SYDVKM. V lost 7 bases to trimming and J lost 0 bases, with 10 bases between them. CDR3 coding DNA: TGTGCCAGCAACCAAGTGAGCTCCTATAATTCACCCCTCCACTTT. Protein product: CASNQVSSYNSPLHF.

The chain carries TRBV27 and TRBJ2-7; possible D gene TRBD1, 6 bases. The germline V and J ends were trimmed by 4 bases and 2 bases, with 18 bases remaining between them. Germline CDR1 and CDR2: MNHEY and SMNVEV (reference sequence). The CDR3 runs 16 residues. The CDR3 DNA reads TGTGCCAGCAGTTACTCTACCCCGGACAGAACCTACGAGCAGTACTTC. Translated, it gives CASSYSTPDRTYEQYF.

The gene calls are TRBV7-6 and TRBJ2-1; D not resolved. The germline V gene encodes CDR1 SGHVS and CDR2 FNYEAQ. V was cut by 4 bases and J by 7 bases, with 11 bases left in between. This CDR3 spans 13 amino acids. This CDR3 reads CASSSTLGNEQFF. The CDR3 region has the DNA TGTGCCAGCAGCTCTACCCTAGGGAATGAGCAGTTCTTC.

This clone was seen a single time. V and J are TRBV6-5 and TRBJ1-2; 7 bases match TRBD1. The CDR3 loop spans 13 amino acids. Germline CDR1 and CDR2: MNHEY and SVGAGI. With V trimmed by 6 bases and J by 4 bases, 5 bases remained unmatched. The CDR3 bases are TGTGCCAGCAGAGGGGGCGCCGGCTATGGCTACACCTTC. Amino acid sequence: CASRGGAGYGYTF.

V usage is TRBV27 and J usage is TRBJ1-6; D perhaps matches TRBD1 (6 bases). Germline V gene sequence: CDR1 MNHEY, CDR2 SMNVEV (reference sequence). Trimming shortened V by 6 bases and J by 5 bases, and 11 bases separated the two germline ends. This CDR3 region has 14 residues. The CDR3 reads CASSLGHDNSPLHF. CDR3 DNA sequence: TGTGCCAGCAGCCTGGGACACGATAATTCACCCCTCCACTTT.

The chain carries TRBV4-1 and TRBJ1-5; 10 bases fit TRBD1. Germline V gene sequence: CDR1 MGHRA, CDR2 YSYEKL. V shed 3 bases and J 7 bases; nucleotides not matched to a gene: 0. The CDR3 runs to 13 residues. CDR3 sequence: CASSQTGGQPQHF. CDR3 DNA: TGCGCCAGCAGCCAGACAGGGGGCCAGCCCCAGCATTTT.

CDR3 protein: CASSLEVRTDTQYF. The CDR3 DNA reads TGCGCCAGCAGCTTGGAGGTACGCACAGATACGCAGTATTTT. The chain is built from TRBV5-1 and TRBJ2-3; no clear D. The germline V gene encodes CDR1 SGHRS and CDR2 YFSETQ. V lost 0 bases and J lost 1, with 6 bases in between. The CDR3 has 14 amino acids.

The chain has TRBV19 and TRBJ2-1; 7 bases are a match to TRBD1. This CDR3 contains 15 residues. Germline CDR1 LNHDA, CDR2 SQIVND (reference sequence). The ends lost 11 bases at V and 0 bases at J; junction bases unmatched: 10. In nucleotides, the CDR3 is TGTGCCGGCAGAGACAGGGTGGGCTCCTACAATGAGCAGTTCTTC. This encodes CAGRDRVGSYNEQFF.